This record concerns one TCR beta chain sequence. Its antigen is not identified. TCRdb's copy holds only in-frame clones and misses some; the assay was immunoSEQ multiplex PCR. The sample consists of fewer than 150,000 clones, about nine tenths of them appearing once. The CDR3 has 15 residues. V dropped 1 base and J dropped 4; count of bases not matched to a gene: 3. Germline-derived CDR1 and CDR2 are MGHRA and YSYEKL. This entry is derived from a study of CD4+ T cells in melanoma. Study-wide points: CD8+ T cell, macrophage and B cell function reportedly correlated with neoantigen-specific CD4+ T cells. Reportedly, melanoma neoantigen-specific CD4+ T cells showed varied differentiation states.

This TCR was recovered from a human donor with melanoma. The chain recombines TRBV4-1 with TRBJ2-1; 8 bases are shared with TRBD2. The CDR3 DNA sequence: TGCGCCAGCAGCCAAGTAGCGGGGACTTACAATGAGCAGTTCTTC. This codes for CASSQVAGTYNEQFF.